The clone carrying this T cell receptor (beta chain) was found once. Germline V gene lookup returns CDR1 SGHTA and CDR2 FQGNSA. The CDR3 has 14 amino acids. Trimming took 2 bases from V and 6 from J, leaving 13 bases between them. This specimen comes from a study of T cell responses to AZD1222 COVID-19 vaccine. Measured with immunoSEQ multiplex PCR; TCRdb has only the in-frame clones, and not every one. The sample has under 150,000 clones; more than 75% are singletons. The starting material was peripheral blood, obtained on day 0 of AZD1222 vaccination. The chain recombines TRBV7-2 with TRBJ1-1; tentatively, D is TRBD1 (6 bases). The clonotype was recovered from an adult in good health. In DNA form, the CDR3 reads TGTGCCAGCAGCTTAATTCCCCAGGGGTCTGAAGCTTTCTTT. It specifies CASSLIPQGSEAFF.